These 24 T cell receptor beta chains share one sample of origin, sequenced in a study of blood T cell dynamics during melanoma immunotherapy. The protocol was immunoSEQ multiplex PCR, while the TCRdb copy is restricted to in-frame clones and leaves out a portion. The data show about 8,600 clones, with around nine tenths seen just once and 6.3% held by the top ten. As to time point: week 3, after first cycle of checkpoint inhibitor. The material was blood, obtained from a patient treated with checkpoint blockade. These receptors came from a human donor with melanoma.

The V gene is TRBV5-1, the J gene TRBJ2-2; D gene uncertain. Trimming removed 0 bases at V and 5 bases at J, with 20 bases between. The CDR3 consists of 18 residues. From germline, CDR1 is SGHRS and CDR2 YFSETQ. DNA for the CDR3: TGCGCCAGCAGCTTGGACCCCGGGCCCAATTTTGGGACCGGGGAGCTGTTTTTT. Translated: CASSLDPGPNFGTGELFF.

This chain connects TRBV19 to TRBJ2-1; D could derive from TRBD1 or TRBD2 (5 bases each). The germline V gene encodes CDR1 LNHDA and CDR2 SQIVND (reference sequence). V was shortened by 1 base and J by 5 bases, with 9 bases between the two germline ends. The CDR3 extends over 14 amino acids. The CDR3 loop is CASSIAGLNNEQFF. CDR3 nucleotides: TGTGCCAGTAGTATAGCGGGGCTAAACAATGAGCAGTTCTTC. Drawing the rest from reference TRBV19 and TRBJ2-1, the complete variable domain is DGGITQSPKYLFRKEGQNVTLSCEQNLNHDAMYWYRQDPGQGLRLIYYSQIVNDFQKGDIAEGYSVSREKKESFPLTVTSAQKNPTAFYLCASSIAGLNNEQFFGPGTRLTVL.

V is TRBV4-2 and J is TRBJ1-3, with a tentative D call TRBD1 (6 bases). Per germline, CDR1 LGHNA and CDR2 YNFKEQ. V was clipped by 2 bases and J by 4 bases, with 15 bases between them. The CDR3 sequence is 16 residues long. CDR3: CASSQLGGRQGNTIYF. CDR3 in DNA: TGTGCCAGCAGCCAACTTGGGGGGCGACAGGGAAACACCATATATTTT.

The gene calls are TRBV18 and TRBJ1-6; D perhaps matches TRBD1 (6 bases). V was pared by 6 bases and J by 11 bases, with 14 bases between. The CDR3 runs 13 residues. Per the germline V gene, CDR1 is KGHSH and CDR2 is LQKENI. The CDR3, as DNA: TGTGCCAGCTCCCCAAACAGGGAACCACCCCTCCACTTT. Its protein is CASSPNREPPLHF. Filled out from reference TRBV18 and TRBJ1-6, the complete variable domain reads NAGVMQNPRHLVRRRGQEARLRCSPMKGHSHVYWYRQLPEEGLKFMVYLQKENIIDESGMPKERFSAEFPKEGPSILRIQQVVRGDSAAYFCASSPNREPPLHFGNGTRLTVT.

This sequence joins TRBV28 and TRBJ1-1, with 10 nucleotides matching TRBD1. J gave up 2 bases and V 3 bases, and 0 bases lay outside the gene matches. The germline V gene encodes CDR1 MDHEN and CDR2 SYDVKM. This CDR3 is built from 14 residues. DNA of the CDR3: TGTGCCAGCAGTTTGACAGGGGGCAACACTGAAGCTTTCTTT. Protein sequence: CASSLTGGNTEAFF.

The genes are TRBV5-4 and TRBJ2-6, with D possibly being TRBD1 (5 bases). V was shortened by 6 bases and J by 0 bases, with 19 bases between the two germline ends. CDR3 size: 18 residues. CDR1 is SGHNT and CDR2 is YYREEE in the germline V gene (reference sequence). The CDR3 region has the DNA TGTGCCAGCACCAGGGTCCCGCCTCTGGGCTCTGGGGCCAACGTCCTGACTTTC. It encodes CASTRVPPLGSGANVLTF.

The chain recombines TRBV28 with TRBJ1-3; D remains ambiguous. The V end was cut by 1 base, the J end by 0 bases, with 16 bases between. Per germline, CDR1 MDHEN and CDR2 SYDVKM. CDR3 length: 18 amino acids. For the CDR3, the DNA is TGTGCCAGCAGTTTATTAACAGTGAGGAGCTTCTCTGGAAACACCATATATTTT. It specifies CASSLLTVRSFSGNTIYF.

This clone was detected a few times. This chain joins TRBV9 and TRBJ1-1; D remains unclear. The CDR3 is 13 residues long. Germline CDR1 SGDLS, CDR2 YYNGEE. V shed 0 bases and J shed 7 bases, with 10 bases lying between them. CDR3 sequence: CASSVGSGSEAFF. For the CDR3, the DNA is TGTGCCAGCAGCGTAGGGTCGGGTAGTGAAGCTTTCTTT. The complete variable domain, with remaining parts taken from reference TRBV9 and TRBJ1-1, reads DSGVTQTPKHLITATGQRVTLRCSPRSGDLSVYWYQQSLDQGLQFLIQYYNGEERAKGNILERFSAQQFPDLHSELNLSSLELGDSALYFCASSVGSGSEAFFGQGTRLTVV.

V and J are TRBV29-1 and TRBJ1-3; D is possibly TRBD1 (5 bases). Germline V gives CDR1 SQVTM, CDR2 ANQGSEA. The CDR3 length is 13 residues. Trimming took 3 bases from V and 6 from J, leaving 12 bases between them. The CDR3 sequence is CSVEGGRENTIYF. CDR3 nucleotide sequence: TGCAGCGTTGAGGGGGGAAGGGAAAACACCATATATTTT.

The J gene is TRBJ2-5, the V gene TRBV4-2, with D uncertain. This CDR3 region has 13 residues. With 0 bases removed from V and 10 bases from J, the gap between germline ends came to 12 bases. From germline, CDR1 is LGHNA and CDR2 YNFKEQ. The chain's CDR3 is CASSQEVESIQYF. In nucleotides, the CDR3 is TGTGCCAGCAGCCAAGAGGTAGAGAGCATCCAGTACTTC.

This chain joins TRBV5-1 and TRBJ2-7, with 8 bases lining up with TRBD1. Germline V gene lookup returns CDR1 SGHRS and CDR2 YFSETQ. The CDR3 has 14 amino acids. Germline trimming cut 4 bases from V and 3 bases from J; bases unmatched to any gene: 6. The CDR3 reads CASSSRTGSYEQYF. The CDR3 DNA reads TGCGCCAGCAGCAGTCGGACAGGGAGCTACGAGCAGTACTTC.

The chain carries TRBV28 and TRBJ2-1; D gene uncertain. The CDR3 consists of 10 residues. Germline lookup yields CDR1 MDHEN and CDR2 SYDVKM. Trimming removed 6 bases from V and 8 bases from J, with 5 bases in between. CDR3 nucleotide sequence: TGTGCCAGCAGGGCGGATGAGCAGTTCTTC. Amino acids: CASRADEQFF.

About this clone itself: The junction differs from germline at one of its ends, possibly a read error. The rearrangement joins TRBV10-3 to TRBJ2-7, with 11 bases aligning to TRBD2. The CDR3 is 16 amino acids. In germline, CDR1 is ENHRY, CDR2 SYGVKD. The CDR3 protein is CVISESTASGRYEQYF. CDR3 in DNA: TGTGTCATCAGTGAGTCGACGGCTAGCGGGAGGTACGAGCAGTACTTC.

The gene calls are TRBV6-5 and TRBJ1-6; D is undetermined. Trimming removed 6 bases from V and 7 bases from J, with 13 bases in between. The V gene's germline CDR1 is MNHEY and CDR2 SVGAGI. The CDR3 contains 14 residues. The CDR3 DNA is TGTGCCAGCAGCGGACCCGCGGGGAATTCACCCCTCCACTTT. It is translated as CASSGPAGNSPLHF.

The CDR3 protein is CASSLRWPEKTQYF. CDR3 bases: TGTGCCAGCAGTTTAAGATGGCCCGAAAAGACCCAGTACTTC. The chain joins TRBV28 to TRBJ2-5; no reliable D call. V was shortened by 2 bases and J by 6 bases, with 13 bases between the two germline ends. The CDR3 is made up of 14 amino acids. Germline assignment: CDR1 MDHEN and CDR2 SYDVKM.

The chain has TRBV18 and TRBJ2-2, with a possible D match to TRBD2 (6 bases). This CDR3 contains 15 residues. The V gene's germline CDR1 is KGHSH and CDR2 LQKENI. V was clipped by 0 bases and J by 5 bases, with 10 bases between them. CDR3 sequence (DNA): TGTGCCAGCTCACCACCCCACGGGGGAACCGGGGAGCTGTTTTTT. It codes for CASSPPHGGTGELFF.

The J gene is TRBJ1-2, the V gene TRBV25-1, with unresolved D. CDR1 is MGHDK and CDR2 is SYGVNS in the germline V gene. The V end was cut by 7 bases, the J end by 1 base, with 7 bases between. This CDR3 region has 12 residues. The CDR3 spells CASKEGNYGYTF. CDR3 DNA: TGTGCCAGCAAAGAGGGTAACTATGGCTACACCTTC.

This chain uses TRBV28 with TRBJ2-7, with TRBD1 matching over 8 bases. In germline, CDR1 is MDHEN, CDR2 SYDVKM. V lost 3 bases and J lost 4; bases outside the gene matches: 5. CDR3 length equals 14 residues. The CDR3 protein is CASSFSGGIYEQYF. CDR3 sequence (DNA): TGTGCCAGCAGTTTCTCAGGGGGCATTTACGAGCAGTACTTC.

The rearrangement uses TRBV7-8 and TRBJ1-1; D is perhaps TRBD1 (6 bases). This CDR3 spans 13 amino acids. Germline V lookup: CDR1 SGHVS, CDR2 FQNEAQ. The V and J ends lost 5 bases and 1 base respectively, with 8 bases between them. This chain's CDR3 is CASSPGQNTEAFF. The CDR3 DNA follows: TGTGCCAGCAGCCCGGGACAGAACACTGAAGCTTTCTTT.

The J gene is TRBJ2-3, the V gene TRBV5-1; 11 bases match TRBD2. J gave up 2 bases and V 3 bases, and 5 bases lay outside the gene matches. Per germline, CDR1 SGHRS and CDR2 YFSETQ. The CDR3 totals 16 residues. CDR3 coding DNA: TGCGCCAGCAGCTGGGGGACTAGCGGTTACACAGATACGCAGTATTTT. It translates to CASSWGTSGYTDTQYF. Variable domain in full (rest from reference TRBV5-1 and TRBJ2-3): KAGVTQTPRYLIKTRGQQVTLSCSPISGHRSVSWYQQTPGQGLQFLFEYFSETQRNKGNFPGRFSGRQFSNSRSEMNVSTLELGDSALYLCASSWGTSGYTDTQYFGPGTRLTVL.

The rearrangement links TRBV30 to TRBJ2-3; D uncertain. The CDR3 is made up of 12 amino acids. Looked up from germline, CDR1 is GTSNPN and CDR2 is SVGIG (reference sequence). V was shortened by 0 bases and J by 4 bases, with 5 bases between the two germline ends. CDR3 DNA: TGTGCCTGGAGTGTCGAGTCAGATACGCAGTATTTT. Translation gives CAWSVESDTQYF. Full variable domain (missing parts from reference TRBV30 and TRBJ2-3): SQTIHQWPATLVQPVGSPLSLECTVEGTSNPNLYWYRQAAGRGLQLLFYSVGIGQISSEVPQNLSASRPQDRQFILSSKKLLLSDSGFYLCAWSVESDTQYFGPGTRLTVL.

J is TRBJ2-7 and V is TRBV10-1; TRBD2 might be the D (5 bases). The V end was cut by 9 bases, the J end by 2 bases, with 14 bases between. Germline lookup yields CDR1 WNHNN and CDR2 SYGVQD (reference sequence). The CDR3 has 13 amino acids. The CDR3 DNA sequence: TGCGCCAGTGGCCCCCCCGGGGCCTACGAGCAGTACTTC. Amino acids: CASGPPGAYEQYF.

The CDR3 bases are TGTGCCAGCAGCTGGACAGGTAGCTCCTATAATTCACCCCTCCACTTT. It specifies CASSWTGSSYNSPLHF. V gene TRBV7-9 combines with J gene TRBJ1-6, with 7 bases lining up with TRBD1. CDR1 and CDR2 (germline): SEHNR, FQNEAQ (reference sequence). V lost 4 bases to trimming and J lost 0 bases; unmatched junction nucleotides: 3. This CDR3 is built from 16 residues.

The chain joins TRBV21-1 to TRBJ2-1. TRBV21-1 is a recognized pseudogene. This CDR3 contains 17 residues. CDR3 in amino acids: CASSKEGRGEVVNEQFF. Written as DNA, the CDR3 is TGTGCCAGCAGCAAAGAGGGAAGGGGAGAGGTTGTCAATGAGCAGTTCTTC.